This T cell receptor (beta chain) was profiled in a study of blood T cell repertoires in COVID-19. Study-wide background: Spain, Italy and the United States supplied samples that represented acute and convalescent COVID-19. T cells, B-cell-depleted T cells, or PBMCs supplied cDNA or gDNA.

Original processing notes: Estimated nucleated cell counts came from reference gene primer amplification. Assay: immunoSEQ multiplex PCR; the TCRdb copy retains only in-frame clones and omits some. The V and J calls and the clone size are those of that table, but D and trimming were determined from the DNA. Seen here are 200,000 to 250,000 clones, more than 80% observed once, and the top ten hold about 1%. Participants classified as exposed had met a COVID-19 case within 2 weeks before study entry. The CDR3 covers 18 residues. The trim removed 5 bases at V and 5 bases at J, leaving 17 bases unmatched. Germline V CDR1 and CDR2: PRHDT, FYEKMQ (reference sequence).

This chain links TRBV13 with TRBJ2-5, with 10 nucleotides matching TRBD1. Sequenced input: PBMCs or T cells enriched from blood (not recorded which). This clonotype was obtained from a man aged 45-65 years who had been exposed to COVID-19. CDR3 loop: CASSPRQGAWSRRETQYF. In nucleotides, the CDR3 is TGTGCCAGCAGCCCGCGACAGGGGGCTTGGTCCCGGAGGGAGACCCAGTACTTC.